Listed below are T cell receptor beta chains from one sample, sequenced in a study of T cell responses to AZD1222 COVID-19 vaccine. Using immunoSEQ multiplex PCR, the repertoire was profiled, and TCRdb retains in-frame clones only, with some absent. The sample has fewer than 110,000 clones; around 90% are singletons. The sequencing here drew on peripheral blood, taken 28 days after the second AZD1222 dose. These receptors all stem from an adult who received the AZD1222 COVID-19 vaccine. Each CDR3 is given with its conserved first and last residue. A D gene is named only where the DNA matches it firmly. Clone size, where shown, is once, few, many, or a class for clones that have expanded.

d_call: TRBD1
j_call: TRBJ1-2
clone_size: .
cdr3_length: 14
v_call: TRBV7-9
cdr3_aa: CASSPGQGIYGYTF
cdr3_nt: TGTGCCAGCAGCCCGGGACAGGGAATCTATGGCTACACCTTC

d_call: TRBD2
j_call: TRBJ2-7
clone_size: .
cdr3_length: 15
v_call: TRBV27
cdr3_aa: CASSSRPSGRDEQYF
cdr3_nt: TGTGCCAGCAGTTCGCGGCCCAGCGGGAGGGACGAGCAGTACTTC

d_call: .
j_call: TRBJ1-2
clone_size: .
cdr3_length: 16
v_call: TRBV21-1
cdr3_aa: CASSKVGVSSNYGYTF
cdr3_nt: TGTGCCAGCAGCAAAGTGGGGGTTTCTTCTAACTATGGCTACACCTTC

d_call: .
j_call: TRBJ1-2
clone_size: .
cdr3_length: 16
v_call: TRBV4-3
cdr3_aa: CASSQDLTGRVYGYTF
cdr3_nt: TGCGCCAGCAGCCAAGATCTAACAGGGCGCGTCTATGGCTACACCTTC

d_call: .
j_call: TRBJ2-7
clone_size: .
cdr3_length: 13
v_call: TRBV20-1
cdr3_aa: CSASSGSLYEQYF
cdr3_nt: TGCAGTGCTAGTAGTGGGAGTTTATACGAGCAGTACTTC

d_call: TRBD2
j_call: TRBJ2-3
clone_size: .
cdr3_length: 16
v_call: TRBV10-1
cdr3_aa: CASSGYATSDTDTQYF
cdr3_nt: TGCGCCAGCAGTGGGTACGCGACTAGCGACACAGATACGCAGTATTTT

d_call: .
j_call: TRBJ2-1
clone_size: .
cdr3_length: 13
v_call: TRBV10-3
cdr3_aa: CAITPDGYNEQFF
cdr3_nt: TGTGCCATCACTCCCGACGGATACAATGAGCAGTTCTTC

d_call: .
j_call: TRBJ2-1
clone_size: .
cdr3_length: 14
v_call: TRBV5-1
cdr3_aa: CASSSGATYNEQFF
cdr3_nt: TGCGCCAGCAGCTCGGGGGCAACCTACAATGAGCAGTTCTTC

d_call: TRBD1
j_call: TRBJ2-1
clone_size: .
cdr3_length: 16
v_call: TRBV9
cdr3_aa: CASSVRDRGRSNEQFF
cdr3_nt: TGTGCCAGCAGCGTAAGGGACAGGGGACGTAGCAATGAGCAGTTCTTC

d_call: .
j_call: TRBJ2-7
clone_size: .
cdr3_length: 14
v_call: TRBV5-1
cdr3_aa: CASSLQGLAYEQYF
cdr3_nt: TGCGCCAGCAGCTTGCAGGGCCTCGCCTACGAGCAGTACTTC

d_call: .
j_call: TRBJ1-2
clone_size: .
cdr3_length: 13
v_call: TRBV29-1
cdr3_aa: CSVDGGSNYGYTF
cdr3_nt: TGCAGCGTTGATGGCGGATCCAACTATGGCTACACCTTC

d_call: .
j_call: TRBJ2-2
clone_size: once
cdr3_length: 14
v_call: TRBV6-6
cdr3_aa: CASSYWDSTGELFF
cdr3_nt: TGTGCCAGCAGTTATTGGGATAGCACCGGGGAGCTGTTTTTT

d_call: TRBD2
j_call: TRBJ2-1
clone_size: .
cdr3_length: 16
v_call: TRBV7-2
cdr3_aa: CASSLVLLAGVYEQFF
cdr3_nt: TGTGCCAGCAGCTTAGTATTGCTAGCGGGAGTGTATGAGCAGTTCTTC

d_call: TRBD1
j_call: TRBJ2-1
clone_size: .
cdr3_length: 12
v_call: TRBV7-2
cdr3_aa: CASSLVGQVTFF
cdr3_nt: TGTGCCAGCAGCTTAGTGGGACAGGTAACGTTCTTC

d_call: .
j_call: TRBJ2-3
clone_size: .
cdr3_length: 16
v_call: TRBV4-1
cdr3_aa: CASSQDRAWGADTQYF
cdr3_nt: TGCGCCAGCAGCCAAGATCGGGCGTGGGGGGCAGATACGCAGTATTTT

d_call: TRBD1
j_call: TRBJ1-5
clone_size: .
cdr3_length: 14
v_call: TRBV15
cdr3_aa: CATSMTGGNQPQHF
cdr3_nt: TGTGCCACCAGCATGACAGGGGGAAACCAGCCCCAGCATTTT

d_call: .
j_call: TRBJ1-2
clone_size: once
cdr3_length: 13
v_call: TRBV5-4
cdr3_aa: CASSLETGGGYTF
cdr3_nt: TGTGCCAGCAGCTTGGAAACAGGAGGAGGCTACACCTTC

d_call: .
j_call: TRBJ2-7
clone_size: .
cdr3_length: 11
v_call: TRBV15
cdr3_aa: CATRRNYEQYF
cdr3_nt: TGTGCCACCAGACGGAACTACGAGCAGTACTTC

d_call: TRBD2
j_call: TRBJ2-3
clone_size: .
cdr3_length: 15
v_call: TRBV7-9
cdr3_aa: CASSLLLAGTDTQYF
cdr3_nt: TGTGCCAGCAGCTTACTACTAGCGGGCACAGATACGCAGTATTTT

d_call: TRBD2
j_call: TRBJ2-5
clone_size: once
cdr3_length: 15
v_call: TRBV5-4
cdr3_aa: CASRPAGGRQETQYF
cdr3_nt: TGTGCCAGCAGACCAGCGGGGGGTAGGCAAGAGACCCAGTACTTC

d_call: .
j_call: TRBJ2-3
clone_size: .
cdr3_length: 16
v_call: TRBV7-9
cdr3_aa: CASSPVGRRGTDTQYF
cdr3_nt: TGTGCCAGCAGCCCCGTAGGAAGGAGAGGGACAGATACGCAGTATTTT

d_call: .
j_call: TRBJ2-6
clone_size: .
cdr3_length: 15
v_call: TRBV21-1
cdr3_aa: CASKKGCSGANVLTF
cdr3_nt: TGTGCCAGCAAGAAGGGCTGCTCTGGGGCCAACGTCCTGACTTTC

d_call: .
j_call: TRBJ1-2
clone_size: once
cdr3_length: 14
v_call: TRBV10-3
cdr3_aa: CATRSEGTNYGYTF
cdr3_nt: TGTGCCACCAGATCCGAGGGGACCAACTATGGCTACACCTTC

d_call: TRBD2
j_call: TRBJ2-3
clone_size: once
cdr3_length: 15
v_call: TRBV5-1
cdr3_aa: CASSTSGSITDTQYF
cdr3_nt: TGCGCCAGCTCCACTAGCGGGAGTATCACAGATACGCAGTATTTT

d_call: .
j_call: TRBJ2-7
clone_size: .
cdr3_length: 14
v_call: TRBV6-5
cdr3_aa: CASSYAGDSYEQYF
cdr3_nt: TGTGCCAGCAGTTACGCAGGGGATTCCTACGAGCAGTACTTC

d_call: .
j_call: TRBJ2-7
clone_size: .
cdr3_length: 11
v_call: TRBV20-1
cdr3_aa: CSARPDYEQYF
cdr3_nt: TGCAGTGCTAGGCCAGACTACGAGCAGTACTTC

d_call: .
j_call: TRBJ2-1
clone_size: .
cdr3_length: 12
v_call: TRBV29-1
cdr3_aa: CSVEVGNNEQFF
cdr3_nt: TGCAGCGTTGAAGTTGGGAACAATGAGCAGTTCTTC

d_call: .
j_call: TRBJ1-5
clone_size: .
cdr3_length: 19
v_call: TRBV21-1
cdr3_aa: CASSKWGWDREHSNQPQHF
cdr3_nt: TGTGCCAGCAGCAAATGGGGTTGGGACCGTGAACATAGCAATCAGCCCCAGCATTTT

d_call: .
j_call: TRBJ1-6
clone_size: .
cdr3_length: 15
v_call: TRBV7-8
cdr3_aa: CASSPSTEGKSPLHF
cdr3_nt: TGTGCCAGCAGCCCCTCGACAGAAGGGAAATCACCCCTCCACTTT

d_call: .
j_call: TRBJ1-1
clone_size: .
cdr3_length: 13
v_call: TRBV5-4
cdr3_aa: CASSLIGEHEAFF
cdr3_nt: TGTGCCAGCAGCTTGATAGGGGAACATGAAGCTTTCTTT

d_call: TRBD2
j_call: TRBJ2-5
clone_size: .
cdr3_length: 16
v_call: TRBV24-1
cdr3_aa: CATSDFTSGGPETQYF
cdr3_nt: TGTGCCACCAGTGATTTTACTAGCGGGGGACCAGAGACCCAGTACTTC

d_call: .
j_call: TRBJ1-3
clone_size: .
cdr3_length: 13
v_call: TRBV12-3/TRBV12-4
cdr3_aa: CASTFFSGNTIYF
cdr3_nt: TGTGCCAGCACCTTTTTCTCTGGAAACACCATATATTTT

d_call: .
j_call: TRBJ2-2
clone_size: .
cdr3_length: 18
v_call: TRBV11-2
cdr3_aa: CASRSNWDSREGTGELFF
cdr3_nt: TGTGCCAGCAGATCCAATTGGGATTCCAGGGAAGGGACCGGGGAGCTGTTTTTT